These 7 T cell receptor beta chains were all obtained from the same sample, sequenced in a study of blood T cell repertoires in COVID-19. Libraries were prepared by immunoSEQ multiplex PCR; TCRdb keeps only in-frame clonotypes and omits some of them. The sample has fewer than 350,000 clones, 70% to 90% seen once; the top ten hold about 2%. The sequencing input was PBMCs or T cells enriched from blood (not recorded which). Receptors originate from a man aged 30 to 39 who had recovered from COVID-19.

This clone has a count of ten or more. This chain joins TRBV6-4 and TRBJ2-1, with 12 bases that match TRBD1. The germline gives CDR1 MRHNA, CDR2 SNTAGT. The CDR3 sequence is 16 residues long. Trimming removed 6 bases from V and 10 bases from J; junction bases left unmatched: 13. The CDR3 DNA is TGTGCCAGCAGCATATCCGGGACAGGGGGCTTTGTGGAGCAGTTCTTC. It codes for CASSISGTGGFVEQFF.

The chain joins TRBV18 to TRBJ2-1, with 12 bases fitting TRBD1. The germline V gene has CDR1 KGHSH and CDR2 LQKENI. With V trimmed by 2 bases and J by 9 bases, 5 bases remained unmatched. The CDR3 is 15 residues long. CDR3 in amino acids: CASSPAGTGGVEQFF. DNA for the CDR3: TGTGCCAGCTCACCAGCCGGGACAGGGGGCGTTGAGCAGTTCTTC.

The chain has TRBV19 and TRBJ1-1; D not certain. The ends were cut back, 6 bases at V and 1 base at J, with 18 bases in the middle. Germline V gene data show CDR1 as LNHDA and CDR2 as SQIVND (reference sequence). The CDR3 has 16 residues. The CDR3 is CASSRRHLTPNTEAFF. CDR3 bases: TGTGCCAGTAGCAGAAGACACCTAACACCGAACACTGAAGCTTTCTTT.

The chain combines TRBV7-2 with TRBJ2-5, with D unresolved. Germline CDR1 is SGHTA and CDR2 is FQGNSA. The V end was cut by 3 bases, the J end by 1 base, with 9 bases between. This CDR3 has 14 amino acids. CDR3 loop: CASSLGSIQETQYF. As DNA, the CDR3 is TGTGCCAGCAGCTTGGGCTCAATCCAAGAGACCCAGTACTTC.

The gene calls are TRBV5-1 and TRBJ2-7, with 7 bases fitting TRBD1. The CDR3 is made up of 16 amino acids. Losses at the gene ends were 1 base for V and 6 bases for J; bases not matched to a gene: 13. Germline CDR1 SGHRS, CDR2 YFSETQ. Written as DNA, the CDR3 is TGCGCCAGCAGCTTGAAAAGGCAACAGGGGTACGGCGAGCAGTACTTC. Translated: CASSLKRQQGYGEQYF.

This clone was found once. V usage is TRBV12-3 or TRBV12-4 and J usage is TRBJ1-1, with a tentative D call TRBD1 (5 bases). The ends were cut back, 3 bases at V and 4 bases at J, with 9 bases in the middle. The CDR3 totals 13 residues. CDR3 DNA sequence: TGTGCCAGCAGTTTGGGGGGTTTCACTGAAGCTTTCTTT. It is translated as CASSLGGFTEAFF.

The chain combines TRBV19 with TRBJ1-1; 7 bases align to TRBD1. In germline, CDR1 is LNHDA, CDR2 SQIVND (reference sequence). The V gene end was trimmed by 8 bases and the J gene end by 7 bases; junction bases not matched to a gene: 7. The CDR3 consists of 12 residues. CDR3 sequence: CASGDRSHEAFF. CDR3 coding DNA: TGTGCCAGTGGGGACAGAAGCCATGAAGCTTTCTTT.